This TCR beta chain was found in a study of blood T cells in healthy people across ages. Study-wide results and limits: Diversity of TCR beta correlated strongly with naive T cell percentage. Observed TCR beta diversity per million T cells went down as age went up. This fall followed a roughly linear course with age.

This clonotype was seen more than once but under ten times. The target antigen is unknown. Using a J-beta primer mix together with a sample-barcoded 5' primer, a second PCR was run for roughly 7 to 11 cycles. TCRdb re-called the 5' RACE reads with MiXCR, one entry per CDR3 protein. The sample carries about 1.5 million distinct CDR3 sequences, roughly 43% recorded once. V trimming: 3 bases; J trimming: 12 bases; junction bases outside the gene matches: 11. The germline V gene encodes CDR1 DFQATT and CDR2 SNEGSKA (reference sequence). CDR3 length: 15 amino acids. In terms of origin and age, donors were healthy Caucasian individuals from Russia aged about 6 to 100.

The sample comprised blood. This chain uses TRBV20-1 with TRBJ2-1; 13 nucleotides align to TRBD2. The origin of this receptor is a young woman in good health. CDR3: CSARGRTSGGSAQFF. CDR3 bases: TGCAGTGCTAGGGGGCGGACTAGCGGGGGTTCCGCGCAGTTCTTC.